One and the same sample provided the 11 T cell receptor beta chains below, sequenced in a study of a mutant IDH1 vaccine in newly diagnosed glioma. The time point was: week 35, safety follow-up. A single vaccine dose contained 300 ug of mutant IDH1 20-mer peptide, and topical imiquimod was used with it. These receptors are not linked to any known antigen. Sequencing was performed with immunoSEQ multiplex PCR; in TCRdb, only in-frame clones are kept and a portion is missing. This table has about 55,000 clones, 84% appearing once. The source material was PBMCs, sampled from a glioma patient whose treatment included an IDH1 peptide vaccine. These receptors came from a woman aged 18-35 years with glioma.

The genes are TRBV6-1 and TRBJ1-1, with D possibly TRBD1 on 5 matching bases. The germline V gene encodes CDR1 MNHNS and CDR2 SASEGT. Trimming removed 8 bases from V and 5 bases from J, with 21 bases in between. The CDR3 extends over 15 amino acids. The CDR3 coding sequence is TGTGCCAGCGGGGCCGAATTTCTCTCGGGGACTGAAGCTTTCTTT. Residues: CASGAEFLSGTEAFF.

The chain carries TRBV25-1 and TRBJ2-1; D not certain. The CDR3 extends over 14 amino acids. Per the germline V gene, CDR1 is MGHDK and CDR2 is SYGVNS. V lost 3 bases and J 1 base, leaving 7 bases between the germline ends. The CDR3 region has the DNA TGTGCCAGCAGTGACGAAAATTCCTACAATGAGCAGTTCTTC. This sequence encodes CASSDENSYNEQFF.

The V gene is TRBV2, the J gene TRBJ2-5; D is perhaps TRBD1 (6 bases). Trimming pared 7 bases from V and 5 bases from J, leaving 14 bases between. CDR1 is SNHLY, CDR2 FYNNEI, per germline. This CDR3 has 13 residues. The CDR3 protein is CASIGQGWETQYF. The CDR3 DNA reads TGTGCCAGCATTGGGCAGGGGTGGGAGACCCAGTACTTC. Filled out from reference TRBV2 and TRBJ2-5, the complete variable domain reads EPEVTQTPSHQVTQMGQEVILRCVPISNHLYFYWYRQILGQKVEFLVSFYNNEISEKSEIFDDQFSVERPDGSNFTLKIRSTKLEDSAMYFCASIGQGWETQYFGPGTRLLVL.

This clone was detected a few times. The chain couples TRBV29-1 to TRBJ1-1; TRBD1 agrees at 7 bases. Trimming cost V 3 bases and J 4 bases; bases outside gene matches: 8. This CDR3 has 14 amino acids. Germline assignment: CDR1 SQVTM and CDR2 ANQGSEA. The CDR3 spells CSVERTGVSTEAFF. The CDR3 coding sequence is TGCAGCGTTGAGAGAACAGGGGTGAGCACTGAAGCTTTCTTT.

J is TRBJ1-5 and V is TRBV7-2; TRBD1 aligns across 10 bases. The CDR3 runs to 13 residues. Germline V gene data show CDR1 as SGHTA and CDR2 as FQGNSA. V was clipped by 8 bases and J by 5 bases; unmatched bases: 3. The CDR3 bases are TGTGCCAGCGGGGACAGGGGAGATCAGCCCCAGCATTTT. As protein: CASGDRGDQPQHF.

A word on this clone: A read error is likely, as this CDR3 ends without the conserved phenylalanine or tryptophan. The chain combines TRBV29-1 with TRBJ1-2; no clear D. With 6 bases removed from V and 8 bases from J, the gap between germline ends came to 22 bases. The germline V gene encodes CDR1 SQVTM and CDR2 ANQGSEA. This CDR3 contains 14 residues. The CDR3 loop reads CSVGPASKLGGYTS. CDR3 DNA: TGCAGCGTAGGCCCGGCGTCAAAGCTCGGGGGCTACACCTCC.

This chain uses TRBV4-3 with TRBJ1-6; 7 bases agree with TRBD1. The CDR3 runs 15 residues. The germline gives CDR1 LGHNA, CDR2 YSLEER. V shed 0 bases, J shed 10 bases, and the junction held 6 bases outside the gene matches. The CDR3 DNA sequence: TGCGCCAGCAGCCAAGATGAGGGGGCTCGATCACCCCTCCACTTT. This translates into CASSQDEGARSPLHF.

V gene TRBV4-3 combines with J gene TRBJ1-2; tentative D call: TRBD1 (5 bases). The CDR3 runs 16 residues. V lost 4 bases and J 2 bases, leaving 17 bases between the germline ends. Germline V gene data show CDR1 as LGHNA and CDR2 as YSLEER. CDR3 sequence reads: CASSREEGDLNYGYTF. The CDR3 DNA reads TGCGCCAGCAGCCGGGAGGAAGGGGACCTCAACTATGGCTACACCTTC.

The V and J genes are TRBV5-6 and TRBJ1-5, with a possible D match to TRBD1 (5 bases). The germline V gene has CDR1 SGHDT and CDR2 YYEEEE. This CDR3 spans 15 amino acids. The V and J ends lost 4 bases and 2 bases respectively, with 13 bases between them. The DNA of the CDR3 is TGTGCCAGCAGCCCCGGGGGACGCCGCAATCAGCCCCAGCATTTT. Translated, it gives CASSPGGRRNQPQHF.

This clone was detected once. This chain connects TRBV9 to TRBJ1-3; 7 nucleotides line up with TRBD1. Unmatched junction bases numbered 7, after V lost 1 base and J lost 3 bases. The CDR3 contains 16 residues. Germline V gene data show CDR1 as SGDLS and CDR2 as YYNGEE. CDR3 sequence: CASSVRGDSRGNTIYF. The CDR3 bases are TGTGCCAGCAGCGTACGAGGGGACAGTCGTGGAAACACCATATATTTT.

This chain links TRBV19 with TRBJ1-2, with D possibly matching TRBD1 (5 bases). The CDR3 contains 14 residues. The germline gives CDR1 LNHDA, CDR2 SQIVND (reference sequence). V was cut by 6 bases and J by 2 bases, with 13 bases left in between. This CDR3 reads CASRPLGTNYGYTF. CDR3 DNA: TGTGCCAGTAGGCCTCTCGGGACCAACTATGGCTACACCTTC.